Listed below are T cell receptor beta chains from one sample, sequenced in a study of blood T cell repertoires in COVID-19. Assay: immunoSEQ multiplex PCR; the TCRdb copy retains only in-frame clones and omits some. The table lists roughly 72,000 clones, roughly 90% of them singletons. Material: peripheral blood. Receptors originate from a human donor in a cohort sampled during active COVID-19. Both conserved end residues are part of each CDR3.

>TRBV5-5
CASSLGLAGVTYNEQFF
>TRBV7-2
CASSFLIQGANEKLFF
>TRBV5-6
CASRRTGKAFF
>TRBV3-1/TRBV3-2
CASRRGGSGSYNEQFF
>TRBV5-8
CASSLPRVTEAFF
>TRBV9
CASSVGGRAYGYTF
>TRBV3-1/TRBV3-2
CASSERSGGNTDTQYF
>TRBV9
CASSVAGTSLVYNEQFF
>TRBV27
CASSPDQDRGRIRKEKLFF
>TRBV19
CASSNRQGGYEQYF
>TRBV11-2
CASSNLGLAGRDEQFF
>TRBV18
CASSQAGLRSGNTIYF
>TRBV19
CASSIISGTARGYTF
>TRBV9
CASGRKSGSRTGELFF
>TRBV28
CASSNNRGPVEQYF
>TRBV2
CASSPGVAGVLDEQYF
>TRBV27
CASSSPVFGRVSTDTQYF
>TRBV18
CASSPAVLGASGNTIYF
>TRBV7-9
CASSLDRRYEQYF
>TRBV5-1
CASSTGGNEKLFF
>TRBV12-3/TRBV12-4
CASSPRDRDYTF
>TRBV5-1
CASSWGQDTEAFF
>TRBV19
CASSLDSTEFSNQPQHF
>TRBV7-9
CASSIRQGYNEQFF
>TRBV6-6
CASSPGLVREQFF
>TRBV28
CASSSTGGSQNTEAFF
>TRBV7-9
CASSLGQSGYYTF
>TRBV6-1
CASSEYTDYGYTF
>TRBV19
CASRLAAVSGNTIYF
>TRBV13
CASSPGLALYNEQFF
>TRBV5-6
CASSLLQGNQPQHF
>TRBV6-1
CASSEGGKNTEAFF
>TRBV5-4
CASSPWGSSRDIHEQYF
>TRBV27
CASSLLTSSYNEQFF
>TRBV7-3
CASSLGTSGSNEQFF
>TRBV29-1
CSVVQGQETQYF
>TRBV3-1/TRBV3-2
CASSPGQGIYEQYF
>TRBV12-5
CASGLEFGGYTF
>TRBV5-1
CASSYTGTGGYEQYF